Below are 21 T cell receptor beta chains sequenced from a single sample in a study of T cell responses to AZD1222 COVID-19 vaccine. The protocol was immunoSEQ multiplex PCR, while the TCRdb copy is restricted to in-frame clones and leaves out a portion. Among around 100,000 clones listed, roughly 89% were seen once. The sample in question was peripheral blood, obtained on day 0 of AZD1222 vaccination. Receptors originate from an adult in good health.

V gene TRBV6-5 combines with J gene TRBJ2-7, with D possibly matching TRBD2 (6 bases). V gave up 4 bases and J gave up 2 bases, with 15 bases separating them. The CDR3 covers 15 residues. Germline CDR1 and CDR2: MNHEY and SVGAGI. CDR3 amino acids: CASSSGRGGAYEQYF. In nucleotides, the CDR3 is TGTGCCAGCAGTTCCGGACGGGGCGGGGCCTACGAGCAGTACTTC.

The chain carries TRBV20-1 and TRBJ1-1; D is perhaps TRBD1 (5 bases). CDR3 length equals 14 residues. The germline gives CDR1 DFQATT, CDR2 SNEGSKA (reference sequence). V was pared by 3 bases and J by 2 bases, with 13 bases between. The CDR3 nucleotides read TGCAGTGCTAGTGTTGCCGGGACCAACACTGAAGCTTTCTTT. Translated: CSASVAGTNTEAFF.

The V gene is TRBV5-1, the J gene TRBJ1-2; 9 bases match TRBD1. Germline CDR1 SGHRS, CDR2 YFSETQ. Trimming removed 4 bases from V and 8 bases from J; junction bases left unmatched: 9. The CDR3 extends over 14 amino acids. The CDR3 nucleotides read TGCGCCAGCAGCATACCGGGACAGGGTAGAGGCTACACCTTC. This sequence encodes CASSIPGQGRGYTF. Full variable domain (missing parts from reference TRBV5-1 and TRBJ1-2): KAGVTQTPRYLIKTRGQQVTLSCSPISGHRSVSWYQQTPGQGLQFLFEYFSETQRNKGNFPGRFSGRQFSNSRSEMNVSTLELGDSALYLCASSIPGQGRGYTFGSGTRLTVV.

The rearrangement uses TRBV6-2 or TRBV6-3 and TRBJ1-6; possible D gene TRBD1, 5 bases. V lost 4 bases, J lost 7 bases, and 17 bases lay in between. The length of the CDR3 is 16 residues. Per the germline V gene, CDR1 is MNHEY and CDR2 is SVGEGT. The DNA for the CDR3 is TGTGCCAGCAGTTCCTCTCAGGGCTCCTGGAATTCACCCCTCCACTTT. Translated, it gives CASSSSQGSWNSPLHF.

V and J are TRBV30 and TRBJ2-7, with 11 positions matching TRBD2. The CDR3 consists of 17 residues. V gave up 1 base and J gave up 4 bases; unmatched junction bases: 12. Germline V CDR1 and CDR2: GTSNPN, SVGIG (reference sequence). CDR3 protein: CAWSGPGGTSGVYEQYF. CDR3 nucleotides: TGTGCCTGGAGTGGGCCAGGGGGGACTAGCGGTGTTTACGAGCAGTACTTC.

The chain employs TRBV4-1 and TRBJ1-1; D uncertain. Germline CDR1 and CDR2: MGHRA and YSYEKL. The ends were cut back, 2 bases at V and 7 bases at J, with 14 bases in the middle. The CDR3 sequence is 14 residues long. The CDR3 region is CASSQRSLEGEAFF. The CDR3 DNA sequence: TGCGCCAGCAGCCAAAGAAGTTTAGAGGGTGAAGCTTTCTTT.

The chain is built from TRBV29-1 and TRBJ1-2; D unresolved. Trimming left V 0 bases short and J 2 bases short, with 13 bases between. CDR1 is SQVTM, CDR2 ANQGSEA, per germline. The CDR3 runs to 15 residues. The CDR3 nucleotides read TGCAGCGTTGAAGAACGAACCCAAGAAAACTATGGCTACACCTTC. Its protein is CSVEERTQENYGYTF.

The chain employs TRBV6-5 and TRBJ2-2; D gene uncertain. Trimming pared 10 bases from V and 0 bases from J, leaving 12 bases between. Germline V gene sequence: CDR1 MNHEY, CDR2 SVGAGI. The CDR3 has 14 amino acids. The CDR3: CATTPVSNTGELFF. In DNA, the CDR3 is TGTGCCACCACCCCGGTGTCGAACACCGGGGAGCTGTTTTTT.

The chain couples TRBV7-9 to TRBJ1-1; the D is unclear. Germline values: CDR1 SEHNR, CDR2 FQNEAQ (reference sequence). V shed 5 bases and J shed 0 bases, with 13 bases lying between them. The CDR3 is 15 residues long. The CDR3 sequence: CASSTRVALNTEAFF. The CDR3 DNA is TGTGCCAGCAGCACAAGAGTGGCCTTGAACACTGAAGCTTTCTTT.

The chain is built from TRBV6-5 and TRBJ2-7; 8 bases match TRBD1. The ends lost 5 bases at V and 2 bases at J; junction bases unmatched: 8. In germline, CDR1 is MNHEY, CDR2 SVGAGI. CDR3 length: 15 residues. The CDR3 loop is CASSRDRDRPYEQYF. The CDR3 DNA reads as TGTGCCAGCAGTAGAGACCGGGACAGGCCCTACGAGCAGTACTTC.

The chain combines TRBV24-1 with TRBJ1-2; D remains ambiguous. This CDR3 comprises 14 residues. V was trimmed by 4 bases and J by 2 bases, leaving 10 bases between them. Germline assignment: CDR1 KGHDR and CDR2 SFDVKD. CDR3 bases: TGTGCCACCAGTGACCCGACAAAGAACTATGGCTACACCTTC. This encodes CATSDPTKNYGYTF.

The chain has TRBV5-1 and TRBJ1-2, with 8 bases that match TRBD1. The CDR3 has 13 amino acids. The junction had 7 bases not matched to a gene; V was cut back by 4 bases and J by 8 bases. Germline V gene sequence: CDR1 SGHRS, CDR2 YFSETQ. DNA for the CDR3: TGCGCCAGCAGCACCGGGACAGGAACCGGCTACACCTTC. Amino acids: CASSTGTGTGYTF.

The rearrangement joins TRBV5-1 to TRBJ1-1; D is undetermined. Germline CDR1 and CDR2: SGHRS and YFSETQ. Trimming cost V 4 bases and J 1 base, with 11 bases left between them. The CDR3 is made up of 14 amino acids. This chain's CDR3 is CASSPGGGNTEAFF. The CDR3 DNA reads as TGCGCCAGCAGCCCCGGCGGAGGGAACACTGAAGCTTTCTTT.

The chain has TRBV7-9 and TRBJ1-2; 9 nucleotides match TRBD1. In germline, CDR1 is SEHNR, CDR2 FQNEAQ (reference sequence). The CDR3 is 16 residues long. The V gene end was trimmed by 1 base and the J gene end by 6 bases; junction bases not matched to a gene: 9. DNA for the CDR3: TGTGCCAGCAGCTTAGGGACAGGGGACTTTGAAAATGGCTACACCTTC. Its protein product is CASSLGTGDFENGYTF.

The chain has TRBV7-9 and TRBJ2-7; tentatively, D is TRBD2 (5 bases). V was pared by 3 bases and J by 6 bases, with 12 bases between. CDR1 SEHNR and CDR2 FQNEAQ come from the germline V gene (reference sequence). There are 13 residues in the CDR3. CDR3 protein: CASSFSGVSEQYF. In nucleotides, the CDR3 is TGTGCCAGCAGCTTTTCCGGGGTGAGCGAGCAGTACTTC.

The genes are TRBV7-2 and TRBJ2-1; 7 bases are a match to TRBD2. Trimming removed 4 bases from V and 0 bases from J; junction bases left unmatched: 6. This CDR3 is 16 amino acids long. CDR1 is SGHTA, CDR2 FQGNSA, per germline. The CDR3 here is CASSWGGTRSYNEQFF. In nucleotides, the CDR3 is TGTGCCAGCAGCTGGGGGGGTACCCGCTCCTACAATGAGCAGTTCTTC.

The chain carries TRBV5-1 and TRBJ2-3; D is possibly TRBD2 (5 bases). CDR1 is SGHRS and CDR2 is YFSETQ in the germline V gene. This CDR3 region has 17 residues. V was trimmed by 3 bases and J by 0 bases, leaving 17 bases between them. Here the CDR3 reads CASSSEPRVGSTDTQYF. DNA of the CDR3: TGCGCCAGCAGCTCGGAGCCGAGGGTGGGTAGCACAGATACGCAGTATTTT.

This chain joins TRBV12-3 or TRBV12-4 and TRBJ2-1; D gene unclear. The CDR3 spans 11 residues. The V end was cut by 3 bases, the J end by 7 bases, with 4 bases between. CDR3 loop: CASSFFNEQFF. The CDR3 DNA follows: TGTGCCAGCAGTTTTTTTAATGAGCAGTTCTTC.

The V call is TRBV5-1, the J call TRBJ2-5; D is possibly TRBD2 (7 bases). Germline V gene lookup returns CDR1 SGHRS and CDR2 YFSETQ. The CDR3 extends over 14 amino acids. Trimming pared 9 bases from V and 4 bases from J, leaving 19 bases between. This chain's CDR3 is CATGLVGGAETQYF. In DNA, the CDR3 is TGCGCCACCGGCCTGGTAGGGGGGGCAGAGACCCAGTACTTC. Variable domain in full (rest from reference TRBV5-1 and TRBJ2-5): KAGVTQTPRYLIKTRGQQVTLSCSPISGHRSVSWYQQTPGQGLQFLFEYFSETQRNKGNFPGRFSGRQFSNSRSEMNVSTLELGDSALYLCATGLVGGAETQYFGPGTRLLVL.

Turning to this clone: The same CDR3 also results from other DNA sequences found in this sample. The J gene is TRBJ2-7, the V gene TRBV6-5; TRBD1 might be the D (5 bases). The CDR3 sequence is 13 residues long. Germline CDR1 MNHEY, CDR2 SVGAGI. Trimming took 3 bases from V and 1 from J, leaving 7 bases between them. The CDR3 nucleotides are TGTGCCAGCAGTTATCAGGGTTCCTACGAGCAGTACTTC. Amino acids: CASSYQGSYEQYF.

The chain carries TRBV6-5 and TRBJ2-2, with D possibly TRBD2 on 6 matching bases. Trimming pared 2 bases from V and 7 bases from J, leaving 17 bases between. Germline lookup yields CDR1 MNHEY and CDR2 SVGAGI. The length of the CDR3 is 16 residues. The CDR3 protein is CASSYGRPSSGGELFF. CDR3 nucleotides: TGTGCCAGCAGTTACGGGAGGCCCTCATCGGGCGGGGAGCTGTTTTTT.